The clone carrying this T cell receptor beta chain turned up a few times. It is unclear where the CDR3 begins or ends on the DNA, so no DNA is shown, and the CDR3 is as TCRdb lists it. The entry originates in a study of T cells in Graves' hyperthyroidism and ophthalmopathy. Amplified TCR beta CDR3 regions came from RNA transcripts. The HTBI primer set was used in a first-round RT-PCR of the TCR CDR3. TCRdb itself ran the multiplex PCR reads through MiXCR, one entry per CDR3 protein. The repertoire holds hundreds of thousands of distinct CDR3 sequences, with 16% as singletons. Germline lookup yields CDR1 MDHEN and CDR2 SYDVKM. Termini included, the CDR3 measures 24 amino acids.

The sequencing input was blood. The J gene is TRBJ1-1, the V gene TRBV28. The TCR sequence derives from a woman younger than 35 with Graves' hyperthyroidism. The CDR3: CASSGLAGSNEQFFGPGRDTEAFF.